This TCR beta chain was identified in a study of T cell repertoires in cytomegalovirus infection. Study-level results: Pooled public TCR beta family frequency picked out CMV carriers with the relevant HLA.

Only a few counts were recorded for this clonotype. The antigen is not known. TCRdb re-derived calls from the reads in MiXCR, one entry per CDR3 protein. The data show 700,000 to 950,000 distinct CDR3 sequences, less than 35% seen once. The germline CDR1 and CDR2 sequences are DFQATT and SNEGSKA (reference sequence). The CDR3 sequence is 15 residues long. V dropped 0 bases and J dropped 2 bases, with 12 bases sitting between them. The V gene is TRBV20-1, the J gene TRBJ2-3; D call uncertain. Material: cultured CD8+ T cells from PBMCs, obtained from culture after CMV antigen stimulation. This receptor was taken from a human donor in good health (CMV status not recorded). Some clones in this sample may be carry-over from other donors' samples. The CDR3 sequence: CSARDYERDTDTQYF. CDR3 DNA: TGCAGTGCTAGAGATTATGAGCGTGACACAGATACGCAGTATTTT.